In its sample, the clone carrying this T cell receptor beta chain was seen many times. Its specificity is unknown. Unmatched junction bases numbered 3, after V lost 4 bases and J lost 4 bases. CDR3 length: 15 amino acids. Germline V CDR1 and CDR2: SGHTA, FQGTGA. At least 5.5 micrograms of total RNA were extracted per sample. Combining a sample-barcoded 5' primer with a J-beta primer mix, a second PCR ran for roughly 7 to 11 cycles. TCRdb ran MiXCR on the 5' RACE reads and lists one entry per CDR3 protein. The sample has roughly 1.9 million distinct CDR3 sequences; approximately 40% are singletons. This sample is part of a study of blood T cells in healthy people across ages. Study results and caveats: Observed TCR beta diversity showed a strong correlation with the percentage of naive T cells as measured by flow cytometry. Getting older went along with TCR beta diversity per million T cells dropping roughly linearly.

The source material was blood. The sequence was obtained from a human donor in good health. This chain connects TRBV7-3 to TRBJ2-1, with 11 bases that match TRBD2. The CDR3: CASSSVAGGYNEQFF. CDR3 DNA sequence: TGTGCCAGCAGCTCCGTAGCGGGGGGGTACAATGAGCAGTTCTTC.